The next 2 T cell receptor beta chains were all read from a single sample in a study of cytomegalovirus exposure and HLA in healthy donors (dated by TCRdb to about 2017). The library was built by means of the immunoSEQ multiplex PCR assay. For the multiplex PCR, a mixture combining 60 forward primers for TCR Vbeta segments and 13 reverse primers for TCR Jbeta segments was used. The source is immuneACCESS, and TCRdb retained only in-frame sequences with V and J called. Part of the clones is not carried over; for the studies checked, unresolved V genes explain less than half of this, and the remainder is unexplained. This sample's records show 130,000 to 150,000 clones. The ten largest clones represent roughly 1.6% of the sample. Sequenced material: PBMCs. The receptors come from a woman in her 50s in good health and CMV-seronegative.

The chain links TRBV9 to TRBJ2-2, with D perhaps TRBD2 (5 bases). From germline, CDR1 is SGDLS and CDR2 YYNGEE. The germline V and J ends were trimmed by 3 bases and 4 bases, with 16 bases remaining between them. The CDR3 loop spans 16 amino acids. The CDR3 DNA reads TGTGCCAGCAGCGCCCGTGTGGGAGTGGGCACCGGGGAGCTGTTTTTT. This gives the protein CASSARVGVGTGELFF.

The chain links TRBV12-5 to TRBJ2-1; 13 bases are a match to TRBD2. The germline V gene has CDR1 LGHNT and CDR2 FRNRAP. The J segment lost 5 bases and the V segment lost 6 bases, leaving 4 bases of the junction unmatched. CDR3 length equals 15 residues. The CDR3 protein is CASGQGLAGNNEQFF. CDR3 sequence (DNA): TGTGCTAGTGGCCAGGGACTAGCGGGGAACAATGAGCAGTTCTTC. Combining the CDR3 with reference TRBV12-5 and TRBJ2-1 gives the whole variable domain DARVTQTPRHKVTEMGQEVTMRCQPILGHNTVFWYRQTMMQGLELLAYFRNRAPLDDSGMPKDRFSAEMPDATLATLKIQPSEPRDSAVYFCASGQGLAGNNEQFFGPGTRLTVL.